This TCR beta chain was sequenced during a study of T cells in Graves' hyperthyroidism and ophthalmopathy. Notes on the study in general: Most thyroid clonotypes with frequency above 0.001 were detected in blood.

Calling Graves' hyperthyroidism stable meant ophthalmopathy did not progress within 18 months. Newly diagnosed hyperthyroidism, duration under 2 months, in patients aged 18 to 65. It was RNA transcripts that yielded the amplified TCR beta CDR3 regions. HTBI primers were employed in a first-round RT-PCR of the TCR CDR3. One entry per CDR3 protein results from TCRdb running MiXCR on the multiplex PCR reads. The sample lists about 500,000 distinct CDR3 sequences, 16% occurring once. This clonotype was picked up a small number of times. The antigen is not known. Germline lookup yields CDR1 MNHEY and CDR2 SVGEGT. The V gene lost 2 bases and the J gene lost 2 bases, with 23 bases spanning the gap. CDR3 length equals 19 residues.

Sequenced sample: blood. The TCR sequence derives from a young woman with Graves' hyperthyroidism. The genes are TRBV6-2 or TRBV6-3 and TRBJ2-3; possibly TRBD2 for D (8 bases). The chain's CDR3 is CASSYLGRGRSSSTDTQYF. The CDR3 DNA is TGTGCCAGCAGTTACCTCGGGAGGGGGCGAAGCTCGTCCACAGATACGCAGTATTTT.